The 29 T cell receptor beta chains presented below share a single source sample, sequenced in a study of blood T cell repertoires in COVID-19. Repertoires were generated with immunoSEQ multiplex PCR, while TCRdb's copy carries only in-frame clones and drops some. Of approximately 100,000 clones in the sample, roughly 86% were seen once. Sequenced: peripheral blood. The origin of the receptors is a woman aged 60-70 years with acute or convalescent COVID-19.

The chain couples TRBV5-4 to TRBJ2-1, with 8 bases that match TRBD2. Germline CDR1 SGHNT, CDR2 YYREEE (reference sequence). J lost 2 bases, V lost 0 bases, and 4 bases had no gene match. CDR3 length: 16 amino acids. Here the CDR3 DNA reads TGTGCCAGCAGCTTGGGTAGCGGGGAAACCTACAATGAGCAGTTCTTC. The encoded protein is CASSLGSGETYNEQFF.

The chain has TRBV24-1 and TRBJ2-1, with 9 bases that match TRBD2. Trimming cost V 1 base and J 15 bases; bases outside gene matches: 9. From germline, CDR1 is KGHDR and CDR2 SFDVKD. CDR3 length: 14 amino acids. The chain's CDR3 is CATSDLGGSGSLFF. As DNA, the CDR3 is TGTGCCACCAGTGATTTAGGTGGTAGCGGGAGTCTGTTCTTC.

The chain recombines TRBV5-1 with TRBJ1-1, with no clear D. V was shortened by 4 bases and J by 5 bases, with 18 bases between the two germline ends. Germline values: CDR1 SGHRS, CDR2 YFSETQ. This CDR3 contains 15 residues. CDR3 nucleotide sequence: TGCGCCAGCAGCCAAAGAATTGGTCCTATGACTGAAGCTTTCTTT. Protein product: CASSQRIGPMTEAFF. The complete variable domain, with remaining parts taken from reference TRBV5-1 and TRBJ1-1, reads KAGVTQTPRYLIKTRGQQVTLSCSPISGHRSVSWYQQTPGQGLQFLFEYFSETQRNKGNFPGRFSGRQFSNSRSEMNVSTLELGDSALYLCASSQRIGPMTEAFFGQGTRLTVV.

The J gene is TRBJ2-7, the V gene TRBV15, with D possibly TRBD1 on 6 matching bases. This CDR3 has 14 residues. CDR1 and CDR2 (germline): LNHNV, YYDKDF (reference sequence). V was pared by 0 bases and J by 2 bases, with 8 bases between. The CDR3 bases are TGTGCCACCAGCAGAGACAAGGGGGCCTACGAGCAGTACTTC. Translated: CATSRDKGAYEQYF.

The chain has TRBV5-1 and TRBJ2-7, with a tentative D call TRBD1 (6 bases). The V end was cut by 0 bases, the J end by 4 bases, with 8 bases between. Germline loops: CDR1 SGHRS, CDR2 YFSETQ. This CDR3 spans 13 amino acids. The CDR3 coding sequence is TGCGCCAGCAGCTTGGGACAGGAGTACGAGCAGTACTTC. This codes for CASSLGQEYEQYF.

J is TRBJ2-2 and V is TRBV6-5, with TRBD1 identical over 7 bases. The CDR3 consists of 13 residues. With V trimmed by 7 bases and J by 6 bases, 5 bases remained unmatched. Germline V gene data show CDR1 as MNHEY and CDR2 as SVGAGI. The CDR3 sequence: CASTLRGPGELFF. The CDR3 DNA sequence: TGTGCCAGCACTCTGAGGGGGCCCGGGGAGCTGTTTTTT.

This clone has only a few counts. The chain joins TRBV3-1 (or the pseudogene TRBV3-2) to TRBJ1-5; tentatively, D is TRBD1 (6 bases). The CDR3 consists of 14 residues. V was shortened by 4 bases and J by 4 bases, with 11 bases between the two germline ends. CDR1 and CDR2 from the germline V gene are LGHDT and YNNKEL (reference sequence). The CDR3: CASSRGTLNQPQHF. In DNA form, the CDR3 reads TGTGCCAGCAGCCGAGGGACACTTAATCAGCCCCAGCATTTT.

In its sample, this clone was seen once. The chain links TRBV19 to TRBJ1-2, with TRBD1 matching over 8 bases. The germline gives CDR1 LNHDA, CDR2 SQIVND (reference sequence). The trim removed 1 base at V and 6 bases at J, leaving 7 bases unmatched. This CDR3 spans 15 amino acids. The CDR3 sequence is CASSIGTGLYDGYTF. CDR3 in DNA: TGTGCCAGTAGTATAGGGACAGGGCTCTACGATGGCTACACCTTC.

The chain couples TRBV3-1 (or the pseudogene TRBV3-2) to TRBJ2-3, with 7 nucleotides matching TRBD2. V gave up 1 base and J gave up 4 bases; unmatched junction bases: 2. Germline V gene lookup returns CDR1 LGHDT and CDR2 YNNKEL (reference sequence). The CDR3 totals 14 residues. The CDR3 coding sequence is TGTGCCAGCAGCCAAGTTGCGGGAGCAGATACGCAGTATTTT. Translated, it gives CASSQVAGADTQYF.

The chain links TRBV11-3 to TRBJ2-1, with 16 bases matching TRBD2. Trimming removed 5 bases from V and 5 bases from J; junction bases left unmatched: 6. This CDR3 is 17 amino acids long. The germline CDR1 and CDR2 sequences are SGHNT and YENEEA. CDR3 nucleotide sequence: TGTGCCAGCAGCCCAGGGACTAGCGGGAGGGTGAACAATGAGCAGTTCTTC. Translated: CASSPGTSGRVNNEQFF.

Here the CDR3 DNA reads TGTGCCAGCGAACGGGAAGGGAGCTACAATGAGCAGTTCTTC. It is translated as CASEREGSYNEQFF. This chain links TRBV6-6 with TRBJ2-1; a weak D match, TRBD2 (5 bases). The CDR3 has 14 amino acids. Germline CDR1 MNHNY, CDR2 SVGAGI (reference sequence). Trimming shortened V by 8 bases and J by 3 bases, and 14 bases separated the two germline ends.

The chain uses TRBV2 and TRBJ1-3; TRBD1 aligns across 8 bases. The V gene's germline CDR1 is SNHLY and CDR2 FYNNEI. V lost 6 bases to trimming and J lost 4 bases; unmatched junction nucleotides: 2. The CDR3 contains 13 residues. CDR3 loop: CASRGDRGNTIYF. DNA of the CDR3: TGTGCCAGCAGGGGGGACAGGGGAAACACCATATATTTT.

The gene calls are TRBV15 and TRBJ2-2; 12 bases match TRBD2. The germline gives CDR1 LNHNV, CDR2 YYDKDF (reference sequence). Trimming took 1 base from V and 7 from J; bases not matched to a gene: 4. This CDR3 is 16 amino acids long. CDR3 sequence: CATSRGLAGVGGELFF. The CDR3 nucleotides read TGTGCCACCAGCAGAGGACTAGCGGGAGTTGGCGGGGAGCTGTTTTTT.

The chain couples TRBV14 to TRBJ2-5; TRBD2 matches 7 bases. The trim removed 2 bases at V and 7 bases at J, leaving 7 bases unmatched. The germline CDR1 and CDR2 sequences are SGHDN and FVKESK. The CDR3 totals 14 residues. The CDR3 reads CASSQSTSPGTQYF. The CDR3 DNA follows: TGTGCCAGCAGCCAATCGACTAGCCCTGGGACCCAGTACTTC.

The chain links TRBV15 to TRBJ2-7; the match to TRBD1 covers 8 bases. This CDR3 contains 16 residues. CDR1 and CDR2 (germline): LNHNV, YYDKDF (reference sequence). V lost 3 bases, J lost 6 bases, and 13 bases stayed unmatched. This CDR3 is CATSRITGTGGSEQYF. For the CDR3, the DNA is TGTGCCACCAGCAGGATAACCGGGACAGGAGGGTCCGAGCAGTACTTC.

This chain uses TRBV3-1 (or the pseudogene TRBV3-2) with TRBJ1-1; perhaps TRBD1 as D (5 bases). V was clipped by 4 bases and J by 5 bases, with 11 bases between them. Germline V gene lookup returns CDR1 LGHDT and CDR2 YNNKEL (reference sequence). There are 13 residues in the CDR3. The CDR3 nucleotides are TGTGCCAGCAGCCCCAGGTCAGGGACTGAAGCTTTCTTT. The encoded protein is CASSPRSGTEAFF.

The chain recombines TRBV7-9 with TRBJ1-5; TRBD1 aligns across 7 bases. J was trimmed by 3 bases and V by 5 bases; bases with no gene match: 4. The CDR3 sequence is 14 residues long. CDR1 SEHNR and CDR2 FQNEAQ come from the germline V gene (reference sequence). CDR3 protein: CASSLGQNNQPQHF. CDR3 coding DNA: TGTGCCAGCAGCCTGGGACAGAACAATCAGCCCCAGCATTTT.

V and J are TRBV10-3 and TRBJ2-1, with a weak D call TRBD1 (6 bases). The V gene lost 7 bases and the J gene lost 10 bases, with 20 bases spanning the gap. Germline-derived CDR1 and CDR2 are ENHRY and SYGVKD. This CDR3 is 14 amino acids long. This CDR3 is CAIKESQGNGEQFF. The CDR3 bases are TGTGCCATCAAAGAGAGCCAGGGGAATGGCGAGCAGTTCTTC.

This clone was seen a few times. The chain carries TRBV5-1 and TRBJ1-2, with no clear D. The CDR3 covers 13 residues. The ends were cut back, 0 bases at V and 2 bases at J, with 5 bases in the middle. CDR1 is SGHRS and CDR2 is YFSETQ in the germline V gene. The CDR3 protein is CASSLGENYGYTF. The CDR3 DNA sequence: TGCGCCAGCAGCTTGGGGGAGAACTATGGCTACACCTTC.

The chain carries TRBV25-1 and TRBJ2-7; the match to TRBD2 covers 15 bases. This CDR3 has 15 residues. J was trimmed by 6 bases and V by 1 base; bases with no gene match: 1. CDR1 is MGHDK and CDR2 is SYGVNS in the germline V gene. For the CDR3, the DNA is TGTGCCAGCAGTGAATCGGGACTAGCGGGAGGCGAGCAGTACTTC. Its translation is CASSESGLAGGEQYF.

The J gene is TRBJ2-1, the V gene TRBV6-5; 7 bases match TRBD1. The ends lost 6 bases at V and 8 bases at J; junction bases unmatched: 4. The CDR3 contains 12 residues. Per germline, CDR1 MNHEY and CDR2 SVGAGI. The CDR3 loop is CASRSTGDEQFF. In DNA, the CDR3 is TGTGCCAGCAGGTCTACAGGGGATGAGCAGTTCTTC.

The genes are TRBV6-5 and TRBJ2-7; 9 bases line up with TRBD1. The germline CDR1 and CDR2 sequences are MNHEY and SVGAGI. The CDR3 extends over 15 amino acids. With 4 bases clipped from V and 4 bases from J, the junction kept 8 bases outside the gene matches. CDR3 sequence reads: CASSSGTGRFYEQYF. The CDR3 coding sequence is TGTGCCAGCAGTTCCGGGACAGGGAGATTTTACGAGCAGTACTTC.

The rearrangement uses TRBV3-1 (or the pseudogene TRBV3-2) and TRBJ1-1; no firm D call. The CDR3 totals 13 residues. V shed 6 bases and J shed 5 bases, with 13 bases lying between them. Germline V gives CDR1 LGHDT, CDR2 YNNKEL (reference sequence). CDR3 sequence: CASSRGGSTEAFF. For the CDR3, the DNA is TGTGCCAGCAGTCGGGGTGGTAGTACTGAAGCTTTCTTT.

This chain connects TRBV19 to TRBJ2-7, with 7 positions matching TRBD2. The CDR3 extends over 12 amino acids. Losses at the gene ends were 7 bases for V and 10 bases for J; bases not matched to a gene: 10. CDR1 is LNHDA and CDR2 is SQIVND in the germline V gene (reference sequence). CDR3 bases: TGTGCCAGTAACCCAGGGAGGGGATCCCAGTACTTC. Translated, it gives CASNPGRGSQYF.

This chain connects TRBV5-1 to TRBJ1-2, with D perhaps matching TRBD1 (6 bases). The CDR3 totals 15 residues. Trimming shortened V by 3 bases and J by 3 bases, and 15 bases separated the two germline ends. Germline-derived CDR1 and CDR2 are SGHRS and YFSETQ. CDR3 coding DNA: TGCGCCAGCAGCTCCGGACAGCTTTGGGACTATGGCTACACCTTC. The encoded protein is CASSSGQLWDYGYTF. Full variable domain (rest looked up from reference TRBV5-1 and TRBJ1-2): KAGVTQTPRYLIKTRGQQVTLSCSPISGHRSVSWYQQTPGQGLQFLFEYFSETQRNKGNFPGRFSGRQFSNSRSEMNVSTLELGDSALYLCASSSGQLWDYGYTFGSGTRLTVV.

The rearrangement uses TRBV2 and TRBJ1-2, with D tentatively TRBD1 (6 bases). The germline gives CDR1 SNHLY, CDR2 FYNNEI. V lost 8 bases and J 8 bases, leaving 12 bases between the germline ends. The CDR3 covers 11 residues. The CDR3: CASGTGRGYTF. CDR3 bases: TGTGCCAGCGGCACAGGGAGAGGCTACACCTTC.

J is TRBJ2-5 and V is TRBV20-1; D may be TRBD2 (6 bases). Per the germline V gene, CDR1 is DFQATT and CDR2 is SNEGSKA (reference sequence). The CDR3 spans 15 residues. V was pared by 3 bases and J by 2 bases, with 16 bases between. This chain's CDR3 is CSASGGGAAQETQYF. The CDR3 DNA reads as TGCAGTGCTAGTGGTGGCGGGGCCGCACAAGAGACCCAGTACTTC.

V usage is TRBV18 and J usage is TRBJ1-1; tentative D call: TRBD1 (6 bases). CDR3 size: 15 residues. V shed 4 bases and J shed 0 bases, with 12 bases lying between them. The germline CDR1 and CDR2 sequences are KGHSH and LQKENI. Here the CDR3 reads CASSHSRGMNTEAFF. The CDR3 bases are TGTGCCAGCTCACACTCCAGGGGAATGAACACTGAAGCTTTCTTT. Drawing the rest from reference TRBV18 and TRBJ1-1, the complete variable domain is NAGVMQNPRHLVRRRGQEARLRCSPMKGHSHVYWYRQLPEEGLKFMVYLQKENIIDESGMPKERFSAEFPKEGPSILRIQQVVRGDSAAYFCASSHSRGMNTEAFFGQGTRLTVV.

This clone was picked up one time. The genes are TRBV11-3 and TRBJ2-6; weak D call: TRBD2 (6 bases). The germline CDR1 and CDR2 sequences are SGHNT and YENEEA. Trimming stripped 5 bases from V and 2 bases from J, with 19 bases between. CDR3 length: 18 residues. For the CDR3, the DNA is TGTGCCAGCAGCACCCGGTGGGGGGTCGAGACTGGGGCCAACGTCCTGACTTTC. This sequence encodes CASSTRWGVETGANVLTF.